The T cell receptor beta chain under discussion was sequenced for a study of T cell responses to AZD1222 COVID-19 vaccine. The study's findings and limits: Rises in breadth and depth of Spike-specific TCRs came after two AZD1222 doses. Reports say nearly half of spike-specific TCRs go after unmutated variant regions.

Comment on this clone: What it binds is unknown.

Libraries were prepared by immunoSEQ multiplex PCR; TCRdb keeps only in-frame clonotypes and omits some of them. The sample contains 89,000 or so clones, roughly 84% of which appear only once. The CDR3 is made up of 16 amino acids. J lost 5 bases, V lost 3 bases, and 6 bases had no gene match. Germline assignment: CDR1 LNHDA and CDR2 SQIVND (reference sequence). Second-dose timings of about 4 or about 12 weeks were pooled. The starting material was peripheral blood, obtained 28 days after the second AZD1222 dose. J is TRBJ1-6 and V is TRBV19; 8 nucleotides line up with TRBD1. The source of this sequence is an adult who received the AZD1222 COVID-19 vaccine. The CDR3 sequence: CASSISPQGDNSPLHF. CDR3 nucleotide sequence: TGTGCCAGTAGTATTTCCCCACAGGGGGATAATTCACCCCTCCACTTT. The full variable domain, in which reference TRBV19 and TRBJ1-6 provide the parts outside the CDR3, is DGGITQSPKYLFRKEGQNVTLSCEQNLNHDAMYWYRQDPGQGLRLIYYSQIVNDFQKGDIAEGYSVSREKKESFPLTVTSAQKNPTAFYLCASSISPQGDNSPLHFGNGTRLTVT.